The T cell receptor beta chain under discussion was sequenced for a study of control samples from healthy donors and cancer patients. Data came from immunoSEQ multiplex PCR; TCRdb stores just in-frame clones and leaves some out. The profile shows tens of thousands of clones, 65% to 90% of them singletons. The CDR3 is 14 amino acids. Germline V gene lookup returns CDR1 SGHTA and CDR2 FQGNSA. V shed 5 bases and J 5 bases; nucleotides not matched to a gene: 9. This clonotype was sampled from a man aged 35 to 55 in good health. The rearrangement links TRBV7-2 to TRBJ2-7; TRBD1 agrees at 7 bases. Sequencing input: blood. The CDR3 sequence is CASSIDRARDEQYF. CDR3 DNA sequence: TGTGCCAGCAGCATCGACAGGGCTCGGGACGAGCAGTACTTC.